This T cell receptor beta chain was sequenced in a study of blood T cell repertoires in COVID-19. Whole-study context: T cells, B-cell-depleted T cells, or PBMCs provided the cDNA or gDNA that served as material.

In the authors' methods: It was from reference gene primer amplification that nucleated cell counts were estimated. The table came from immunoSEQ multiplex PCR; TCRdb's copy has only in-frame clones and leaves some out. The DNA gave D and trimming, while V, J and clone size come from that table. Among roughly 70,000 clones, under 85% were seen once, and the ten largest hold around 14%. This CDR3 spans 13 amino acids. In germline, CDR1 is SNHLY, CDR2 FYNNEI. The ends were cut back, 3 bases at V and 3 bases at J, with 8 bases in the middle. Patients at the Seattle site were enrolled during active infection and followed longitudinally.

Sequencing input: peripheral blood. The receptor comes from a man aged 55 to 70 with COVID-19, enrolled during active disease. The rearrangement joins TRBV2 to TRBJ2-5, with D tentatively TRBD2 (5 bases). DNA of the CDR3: TGTGCCAGCAGTGATTCCGGGGAAGAGACCCAGTACTTC. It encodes CASSDSGEETQYF.